This T cell receptor (beta chain) was observed in a study of CD8 T cells in ankylosing spondylitis. CDR1 is SGHTA and CDR2 is FQGNSA in the germline V gene. CDR3 length: 13 amino acids. With 7 bases removed from V and 5 bases from J, the gap between germline ends came to 12 bases. One entry per CDR3 protein, called by TCRdb with MiXCR from the 5' RACE reads. The data hold approximately 200,000 distinct CDR3 sequences, with 9.5% to 15% observed a single time. This TCR came from a male donor with ankylosing spondylitis or in good health (not recorded which). V gene TRBV7-2 combines with J gene TRBJ2-1; D call uncertain. Sequenced material: blood, either unsorted or a sorted T cell fraction (not recorded which). The CDR3 spells CASNLDPDNEQFF. The CDR3 region has the DNA TGTGCCAGCAACCTAGACCCGGACAATGAGCAGTTCTTC.